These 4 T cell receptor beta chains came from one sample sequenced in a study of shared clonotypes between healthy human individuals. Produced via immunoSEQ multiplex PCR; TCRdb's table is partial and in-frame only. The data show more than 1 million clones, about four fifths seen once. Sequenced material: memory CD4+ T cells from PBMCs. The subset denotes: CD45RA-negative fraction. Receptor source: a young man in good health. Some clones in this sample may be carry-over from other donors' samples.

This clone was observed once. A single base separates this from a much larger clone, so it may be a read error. Here the CDR3 reads CASSYQETQYF. The CDR3 DNA reads as TGTGCCAGCAGCTACCAAGAGACCCAGTACTTC. V and J are TRBV9 and TRBJ2-5; D remains ambiguous. V was trimmed by 4 bases and J by 0 bases, leaving 1 base between them. The germline gives CDR1 SGDLS, CDR2 YYNGEE. The CDR3 contains 11 residues. Full variable domain (remainder filled in from reference TRBV9 and TRBJ2-5): DSGVTQTPKHLITATGQRVTLRCSPRSGDLSVYWYQQSLDQGLQFLIQYYNGEERAKGNILERFSAQQFPDLHSELNLSSLELGDSALYFCASSYQETQYFGPGTRLLVL.

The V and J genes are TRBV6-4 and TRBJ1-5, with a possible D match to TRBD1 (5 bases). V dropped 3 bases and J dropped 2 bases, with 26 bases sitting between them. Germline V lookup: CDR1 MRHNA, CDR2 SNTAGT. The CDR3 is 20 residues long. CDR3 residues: CASSDFEKGAKELRNQPQHF. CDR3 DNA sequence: TGTGCCAGCAGTGATTTCGAGAAAGGGGCAAAAGAACTGCGCAATCAGCCCCAGCATTTT.

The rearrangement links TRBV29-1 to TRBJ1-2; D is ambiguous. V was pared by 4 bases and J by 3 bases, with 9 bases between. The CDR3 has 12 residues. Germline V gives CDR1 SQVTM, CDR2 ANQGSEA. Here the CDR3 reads CSVGTGDYGYTF. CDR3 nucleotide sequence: TGCAGCGTTGGAACTGGTGACTATGGCTACACCTTC.

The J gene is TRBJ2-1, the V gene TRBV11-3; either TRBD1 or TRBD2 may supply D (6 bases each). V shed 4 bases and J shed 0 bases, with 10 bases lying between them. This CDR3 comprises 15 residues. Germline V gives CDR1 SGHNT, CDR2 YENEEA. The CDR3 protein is CASSSGGGSYNEQFF. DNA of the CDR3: TGTGCCAGCAGCTCCGGGGGCGGCTCCTACAATGAGCAGTTCTTC.